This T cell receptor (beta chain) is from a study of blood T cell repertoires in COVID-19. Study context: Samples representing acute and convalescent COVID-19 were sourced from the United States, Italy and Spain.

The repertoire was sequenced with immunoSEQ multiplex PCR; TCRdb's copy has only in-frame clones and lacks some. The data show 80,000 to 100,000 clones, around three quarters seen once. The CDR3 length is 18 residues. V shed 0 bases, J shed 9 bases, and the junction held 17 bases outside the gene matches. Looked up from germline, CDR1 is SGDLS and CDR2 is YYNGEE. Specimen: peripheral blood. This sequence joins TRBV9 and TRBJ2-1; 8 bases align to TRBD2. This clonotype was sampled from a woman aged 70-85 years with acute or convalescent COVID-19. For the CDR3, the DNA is TGTGCCAGCAGCGTAGGTCCGAGTCCTACGCCTAGCGGGCTTGAGCAGTTCTTC. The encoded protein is CASSVGPSPTPSGLEQFF.